The 20 T cell receptor beta chains below all came from one sample that was sequenced in a study of T cells expressing NK-cell markers. No DNA is given; TCRdb re-called the 5' RACE reads and lists each CDR3 protein once. This table lists about 260,000 distinct CDR3 sequences. Sequenced material: blood T cells: a sorted CD56 or NKG2C T cell subset, CD4+ or CD8+ T cells, or bulk PBMC T cells (not recorded which). These receptors came from a woman between 18 and 75 years old in good health.

This sequence joins TRBV7-3 and TRBJ2-1; TCRdb's D gene call, TRBD2, goes unchecked for lack of DNA. The CDR3 totals 16 residues. Germline V gene data show CDR1 as SGHTA and CDR2 as FQGTGA. CDR3 region: CASSFGRLAGENEQFF. Full variable domain (rest looked up from reference TRBV7-3 and TRBJ2-1): GAGVSQTPSNKVTEKGKYVELRCDPISGHTALYWYRQSLGQGPEFLIYFQGTGAADDSGLPNDRFFAVRPEGSVSTLKIQRTERGDSAVYLCASSFGRLAGENEQFFGPGTRLTVL.

This chain connects TRBV5-6 to TRBJ2-5; TCRdb selects TRBD2, and the lack of DNA leaves this call unchecked. CDR1 and CDR2 (germline): SGHDT, YYEEEE. This CDR3 is built from 11 residues. CDR3 amino acids: CASSWREAQYF.

The rearrangement links TRBV19 to TRBJ2-7; the D call from TCRdb, TRBD1, cannot be confirmed without DNA. The CDR3 runs 14 residues. The germline V gene encodes CDR1 LNHDA and CDR2 SQIVND (reference sequence). CDR3 in amino acids: CASSNRGGPYEQYF. Together with reference TRBV19 and TRBJ2-7, the CDR3 gives the full variable domain: DGGITQSPKYLFRKEGQNVTLSCEQNLNHDAMYWYRQDPGQGLRLIYYSQIVNDFQKGDIAEGYSVSREKKESFPLTVTSAQKNPTAFYLCASSNRGGPYEQYFGPGTRLTVT.

The chain links TRBV12-3 or TRBV12-4 to TRBJ2-1; no DNA is available, so the TRBD2 call from TCRdb remains unchecked. This CDR3 region has 18 residues. The CDR3 region is CASSPRLGLAGAYNEQFF.

The chain couples TRBV7-2 to TRBJ1-1; without DNA, the TCRdb call of TRBD1 cannot be checked. This CDR3 spans 14 amino acids. Looked up from germline, CDR1 is SGHTA and CDR2 is FQGNSA. This CDR3 is CASSVQGAGTEAFF.

V and J are TRBV20-1 and TRBJ2-3. CDR3 size: 11 residues. Looked up from germline, CDR1 is DFQATT and CDR2 is SNEGSKA (reference sequence). The CDR3 loop reads CSAGSTDTQYF.

The rearrangement uses TRBV20-1 and TRBJ2-1; as DNA is missing, the TRBD2 call by TCRdb cannot be tested. This CDR3 has 16 amino acids. The germline gives CDR1 DFQATT, CDR2 SNEGSKA (reference sequence). The CDR3 protein is CSARDGWLAGVGEQFF.

The gene calls are TRBV7-2 and TRBJ1-2; the TCRdb call, TRBD1, lacks DNA for checking. The germline CDR1 and CDR2 sequences are SGHTA and FQGNSA. This CDR3 has 13 amino acids. Here the CDR3 reads CASSEQGWYGYTF.

By frequency, this clonotype is medium-sized. The chain employs TRBV11-2 and TRBJ2-1; TCRdb calls TRBD2, which cannot be checked without DNA. The CDR3 is 13 amino acids. Looked up from germline, CDR1 is SGHAT and CDR2 is FQNNGV. CDR3 loop: CASSLDPQRGQFF.

The chain is built from TRBV12-3 or TRBV12-4 and TRBJ1-4. CDR3 length: 13 amino acids. CDR3 in amino acids: CASKTAENEKLFF.

The J gene is TRBJ1-4, the V gene TRBV12-3 or TRBV12-4; TCRdb's D call, TRBD1, is unchecked because there is no DNA. This CDR3 comprises 17 residues. The CDR3: CASSDNLPGGTNEKLFF.

The rearrangement uses TRBV3-1 and TRBJ2-3. The germline V gene has CDR1 LGHDT and CDR2 YNNKEL (reference sequence). This CDR3 contains 11 residues. The CDR3 spells CASSQSDTQYF.

The chain employs TRBV4-3 and TRBJ2-1; the TCRdb D gene call, TRBD2, has no DNA to confirm it. The CDR3 runs to 16 residues. Germline V CDR1 and CDR2: LGHNA, YSLEER. The CDR3 protein is CASSQDGRGRYNEQFF.

The chain couples TRBV5-1 to TRBJ2-3; TCRdb names TRBD1, which stays unverified in the absence of DNA. From germline, CDR1 is SGHRS and CDR2 YFSETQ. The CDR3 runs 15 residues. The CDR3 spells CASSLGDRETDTQYF. The full variable domain, completed using reference TRBV5-1 and TRBJ2-3, is KAGVTQTPRYLIKTRGQQVTLSCSPISGHRSVSWYQQTPGQGLQFLFEYFSETQRNKGNFPGRFSGRQFSNSRSEMNVSTLELGDSALYLCASSLGDRETDTQYFGPGTRLTVL.

The chain links TRBV20-1 to TRBJ1-1; TCRdb reports TRBD1, a call that lacks DNA to check it against. CDR1 DFQATT and CDR2 SNEGSKA come from the germline V gene (reference sequence). The CDR3 runs to 14 residues. The CDR3 loop reads CSARGTGQNTEAFF.

This chain links TRBV5-1 with TRBJ2-5; absent DNA, TCRdb's TRBD1 call cannot be checked. Germline V gene sequence: CDR1 SGHRS, CDR2 YFSETQ. This CDR3 is 14 amino acids long. CDR3 in amino acids: CASSLWTDQETQYF.

This chain links TRBV28 with TRBJ2-7; TCRdb selects TRBD2, and the lack of DNA leaves this call unchecked. CDR1 and CDR2 (germline): MDHEN, SYDVKM. The CDR3 has 14 amino acids. CDR3 amino acids: CASSTREGRNEQYF.

This chain connects TRBV29-1 to TRBJ2-7. This CDR3 has 11 residues. Germline V gene sequence: CDR1 SQVTM, CDR2 ANQGSEA. The chain's CDR3 is CSVELKYEQYF.

The chain employs TRBV7-2 and TRBJ1-1; TCRdb returns TRBD1, unconfirmable since there is no DNA. Germline CDR1 reads SGHTA; CDR2 reads FQGNSA. The CDR3 runs to 15 residues. CDR3: CASSYTGQMNTEAFF.

This CDR3 reads CASSRNKNTEAFF. The chain uses TRBV6-2 or TRBV6-3 and TRBJ1-1. This CDR3 is built from 13 residues. Germline V gene sequence: CDR1 MNHEY, CDR2 SVGEGT.